The entry below describes one T cell receptor beta chain. This entry belongs to a study of blood T cell repertoires in COVID-19. Study as a whole: Samples of COVID-19 (acute and convalescent) were obtained from the United States, Italy and Spain.

Per the original methods: Amplification with reference gene primers provided the estimates of nucleated cell counts. Here immunoSEQ multiplex PCR was the method, and the copy in TCRdb shows in-frame clones only, minus some. V, J and clone size reflect that table, while D and trimming were determined from the DNA. Altogether around 36,000 clones are present, 83% being singletons, with the ten largest covering roughly 3.5%. Germline CDR1 SGDLS, CDR2 YYNGEE. The junction had 13 bases not matched to a gene; V was cut back by 4 bases and J by 3 bases. The CDR3 has 16 amino acids. Sample: peripheral blood. This clonotype was sampled from a man aged 50-59 years with acute or convalescent COVID-19. The chain joins TRBV9 to TRBJ2-7; TRBD2 aligns across 7 bases. CDR3 sequence reads: CASSIGASGGGYEQYF. CDR3 nucleotide sequence: TGTGCCAGCAGCATCGGGGCTAGCGGTGGCGGCTACGAGCAGTACTTC.